The 14 T cell receptor beta chains in this list originate from one sample, sequenced in a study of beta chain features in type 1 diabetes. All of the isolated RNA was reverse transcribed, so expressed TCRB transcripts were sequenced. This table comes from immunoSEQ multiplex PCR, and its TCRdb copy is limited to in-frame clones, with some not included. The sample has 140,000 or so clones; roughly 10% are singletons. The sample taken for sequencing was naive CD4+ T cells from blood. The source is a young man in good health.

The gene calls are TRBV7-6 and TRBJ1-1; possibly TRBD1 for D (5 bases). This CDR3 spans 13 amino acids. Trimming cost V 5 bases and J 3 bases, with 10 bases left between them. Germline V gene sequence: CDR1 SGHVS, CDR2 FNYEAQ. The CDR3 DNA sequence: TGTGCCAGCAGCCGACCGGGGGACACTGAAGCTTTCTTT. Its translation is CASSRPGDTEAFF.

V gene TRBV21-1 combines with J gene TRBJ1-6. TRBV21-1 is shown as a pseudogene. CDR3 length: 18 amino acids. CDR3 in amino acids: CASSKRQARDSYNSPLHF. The CDR3 DNA sequence: TGTGCCAGCAGCAAACGGCAGGCGCGGGACTCCTATAATTCACCCCTCCACTTT.

This clone was picked up many times. DNA of the CDR3: TGTGCCAGCAACCTTCGTGGGACAGGGAGCTCTGGGGCCAACGTCCTGACTTTC. Its translation: CASNLRGTGSSGANVLTF. The rearrangement uses TRBV7-9 and TRBJ2-6; 9 nucleotides align to TRBD1. The CDR3 runs to 18 residues. V trimming: 7 bases; J trimming: 0 bases; junction bases outside the gene matches: 10. CDR1 and CDR2 (germline): SEHNR, FQNEAQ (reference sequence).

This chain's CDR3 is CASSVGPGSTDTQYF. CDR3 coding DNA: TGTGCCAGCAGCGTAGGTCCAGGGTCTACAGATACGCAGTATTTT. The chain carries TRBV9 and TRBJ2-3; the D gene is possibly TRBD1 (5 bases). V was pared by 0 bases and J by 3 bases, with 11 bases between. There are 15 residues in the CDR3. Germline CDR1 and CDR2: SGDLS and YYNGEE.

The rearrangement joins TRBV6-5 to TRBJ1-1, with 11 positions matching TRBD1. Per germline, CDR1 MNHEY and CDR2 SVGAGI. Losses at the gene ends were 5 bases for V and 4 bases for J; bases not matched to a gene: 3. The CDR3 is made up of 14 amino acids. The CDR3 is CASSRGTGGTEAFF. The CDR3 DNA reads TGTGCCAGCAGTCGCGGGACAGGGGGCACTGAAGCTTTCTTT.

Concerning this clone: Since a much larger clone is just one base distant, this may be a read error. The V gene is TRBV7-2, the J gene TRBJ1-1; TRBD1 might be the D (6 bases). The CDR3 has 14 residues. V shed 1 base and J shed 1 base, with 7 bases lying between them. The germline CDR1 and CDR2 sequences are SGHTA and FQGNSA. The CDR3 region has the DNA TGTGCCAGCAGCTTAGGACAGGCGAACACTGAAGCTTTCTTT. Protein product: CASSLGQANTEAFF.

This clone has a handful of counts. The J gene is TRBJ2-1, the V gene TRBV5-1; 11 bases align to TRBD2. In germline, CDR1 is SGHRS, CDR2 YFSETQ. This CDR3 region has 16 residues. Trimming took 5 bases from V and 0 from J; bases not matched to a gene: 4. Here the CDR3 reads CASRVTSGSSYNEQFF. The CDR3 DNA sequence: TGCGCCAGCAGGGTTACTAGCGGGAGCTCCTACAATGAGCAGTTCTTC.

This clone was detected only a few times. DNA for the CDR3: TGTGCCAGCAGTAGCAGGGGGCTCACAGATACGCAGTATTTT. Amino acids: CASSSRGLTDTQYF. The chain recombines TRBV7-3 with TRBJ2-3; 8 nucleotides align to TRBD1. CDR3 length equals 14 residues. The V and J ends lost 6 bases and 2 bases, in that order; junction bases with no gene match: 4. Germline V gene sequence: CDR1 SGHTA, CDR2 FQGTGA. The entire variable domain, with the rest obtained from reference TRBV7-3 and TRBJ2-3, is as follows: GAGVSQTPSNKVTEKGKYVELRCDPISGHTALYWYRQSLGQGPEFLIYFQGTGAADDSGLPNDRFFAVRPEGSVSTLKIQRTERGDSAVYLCASSSRGLTDTQYFGPGTRLTVL.

In its sample, this clone was seen a few times. The chain has TRBV6-5 and TRBJ1-2; D ambiguous. The CDR3 is made up of 15 amino acids. V lost 6 bases to trimming and J lost 0 bases, with 14 bases between them. In germline, CDR1 is MNHEY, CDR2 SVGAGI. The CDR3 loop reads CASRAGWGANYGYTF. The CDR3 bases are TGTGCCAGCAGAGCAGGTTGGGGAGCTAACTATGGCTACACCTTC.

In its sample, this clone was seen a few times. The J gene is TRBJ1-2, the V gene TRBV7-2, with D perhaps matching TRBD1 (6 bases). Germline V lookup: CDR1 SGHTA, CDR2 FQGNSA. Trimming cost V 1 base and J 2 bases, with 14 bases left between them. The length of the CDR3 is 16 residues. The CDR3 is CASSLVSGALNYGYTF. Written as DNA, the CDR3 is TGTGCCAGCAGCTTAGTCTCAGGGGCGCTCAACTATGGCTACACCTTC. The variable domain in full, with the rest retrieved from reference TRBV7-2 and TRBJ1-2, is GAGVSQSPSNKVTEKGKDVELRCDPISGHTALYWYRQSLGQGLEFLIYFQGNSAPDKSGLPSDRFSAERTGGSVSTLTIQRTQQEDSAVYLCASSLVSGALNYGYTFGSGTRLTVV.

The chain uses TRBV5-1 and TRBJ2-3, with 11 bases fitting TRBD1. Germline V gene sequence: CDR1 SGHRS, CDR2 YFSETQ. Trimming took 4 bases from V and 3 from J; bases not matched to a gene: 7. The CDR3 contains 16 residues. The CDR3 coding sequence is TGCGCCAGCAGCAAAGGACAGGGGGCTCGGACAGATACGCAGTATTTT. It specifies CASSKGQGARTDTQYF.

This rearrangement joins TRBV7-9 to TRBJ2-5; possible D gene TRBD2, 5 bases. The CDR3 extends over 15 amino acids. V shed 5 bases and J shed 5 bases, with 18 bases lying between them. Germline CDR1 SEHNR, CDR2 FQNEAQ (reference sequence). CDR3 sequence (DNA): TGTGCCAGCAGCCCTATTTCGGGGATCAAGGAGACCCAGTACTTC. It translates to CASSPISGIKETQYF.

In this sample, this clone turned up a few times. The DNA of the CDR3 is TGCGCCAGCAGCGTGGGGGCAAATTCACCCCTCCACTTT. This gives the protein CASSVGANSPLHF. The chain joins TRBV5-1 to TRBJ1-6; D is possibly TRBD1 (6 bases). V was shortened by 4 bases and J by 7 bases, with 9 bases between the two germline ends. Germline V gene data show CDR1 as SGHRS and CDR2 as YFSETQ. The CDR3 sequence is 13 residues long.

This clone has ten or more counts. This rearrangement joins TRBV29-1 to TRBJ2-7; TRBD1 might be the D (6 bases). This CDR3 spans 13 amino acids. The germline V gene encodes CDR1 SQVTM and CDR2 ANQGSEA. V was pared by 7 bases and J by 1 base, with 14 bases between. In DNA, the CDR3 is TGCAGCGCCGCCAGGGACATATCCTACGAGCAGTACTTC. Amino acids: CSAARDISYEQYF.